The 3 T cell receptor beta chains below were found in one sample sequenced in a study of sequential checkpoint blockade in melanoma. Treatment meaning: randomized to nivolumab then ipilimumab (arm A) or the reverse (arm B). The repertoire was sequenced with immunoSEQ multiplex PCR; TCRdb's copy has only in-frame clones and lacks some. The sample holds 880 or so clones, roughly a fifth seen once. Sequenced here: tumor tissue (inferred from file names), sampled from a patient given nivolumab and ipilimumab in sequence. Receptors originate from a human donor with melanoma.

The table lists this clone with a few counts. V usage is TRBV10-2 and J usage is TRBJ1-2; 9 bases line up with TRBD1. V was pared by 4 bases and J by 8 bases, with 2 bases of the junction left unmatched. The germline V gene has CDR1 WSHSY and CDR2 SAAADI. This CDR3 is 12 amino acids long. The CDR3 is CASSGQGEGYTF. The CDR3 nucleotides read TGCGCCAGCAGTGGACAGGGGGAGGGCTACACCTTC.

By share, this clone ranks as medium-sized. The rearrangement links TRBV11-3 to TRBJ1-2, with no clear D. V was cut by 5 bases and J by 4 bases, with 23 bases left in between. CDR1 SGHNT and CDR2 YENEEA come from the germline V gene. The CDR3 is 17 residues long. CDR3 DNA: TGTGCCAGCAGCCTCGCTAACAATCTCGGAAAGACCTATGGCTACACCTTC. Translating it yields CASSLANNLGKTYGYTF.

This sequence joins TRBV19 and TRBJ2-3; 11 bases match TRBD2. CDR1 LNHDA and CDR2 SQIVND come from the germline V gene (reference sequence). The CDR3 runs 16 residues. The J segment lost 2 bases and the V segment lost 6 bases, leaving 7 bases of the junction unmatched. The CDR3 region has the DNA TGTGCCAGTAGCCCAGAGACTAGCGGGGTCACAGATACGCAGTATTTT. As protein: CASSPETSGVTDTQYF.